The clone carrying this T cell receptor (beta chain) was seen a few times. Its antigen remains unidentified. This may be a read error, as it is one base from a much larger clone. Other DNA sequences in the sample encode the same CDR3. The CDR3 totals 18 residues. The germline V gene has CDR1 LGHNA and CDR2 YSLEER. Authors' analysis steps: What underpinned the distant-metastasis classifier for papillary thyroid cancer was the set of CDR3 differences across clinicopathological groups. TCRdb re-called the PCR reads with MiXCR. The V and J calls were determined by TCRdb, not by the authors. Counted here are 70,000 or so clones, 12% to 15% occurring once; the ten biggest clones make up 5% to 8%. The data derive from a study of metastatic and nonmetastatic thyroid tumors. Study-wide context: Repertoires from blood and tumor or nodule tissue of malignant and benign thyroid patients were compared. Study results and limitations: The reported finding was significantly higher TCR beta diversity in malignant thyroid tumors relative to benign nodules, in blood and tumor.

Thyroid surgery was performed in patients who had received no treatment beforehand. The rearrangement links TRBV4-3 to TRBJ1-2, with D hard to call. This receptor was taken from a male donor with papillary thyroid cancer or a benign thyroid nodule (not recorded which). Some clones in this sample may be carry-over from other donors' samples. Material: blood. The CDR3 is CASSQDARGELTNYGYTF. For the CDR3, the DNA is TGCGCCAGCAGTCAAGATGCGCGCGGGGAGTTAACTAACTATGGCTACACCTTC.